The rows below give T cell receptor beta chains drawn from one sample of a study of blood T cell repertoires in COVID-19. Using immunoSEQ multiplex PCR, the repertoire was profiled, and TCRdb retains in-frame clones only, with some absent. The table has about 200,000 clones, roughly nine tenths seen once. Source material: peripheral blood. The source is a woman in her 50s with COVID-19, enrolled during active disease. Both conserved end residues are part of each CDR3. Each record gives: D gene, clone size, V gene, J gene, CDR3 protein, CDR3 DNA. D genes are given only for firm matches. Rows give clone size only sometimes, using once, few, many, or a class for an expanded clone.

>TRBD1|-|TRBV5-6|TRBJ1-4
CASSLTRGRFVIGEKLFF
TGTGCCAGCAGCTTGACCAGGGGGCGCTTTGTCATAGGAGAAAAACTGTTTTTT
>-|-|TRBV27|TRBJ1-4
CASSGGESEKLFF
TGTGCCAGCTCTGGAGGCGAGTCGGAAAAACTGTTTTTT
>TRBD1|-|TRBV9|TRBJ2-3
CASSPRTGGDSDTQYF
TGTGCCAGCAGCCCCAGGACAGGGGGCGACTCAGATACGCAGTATTTT
>-|-|TRBV28|TRBJ2-1
CASSLAADEQFF
TGTGCCAGCAGTTTAGCCGCGGATGAGCAGTTCTTC
>-|-|TRBV7-2|TRBJ1-1
CASSLGRPTEAFF
TGTGCCAGCAGCTTAGGCAGGCCCACTGAAGCTTTCTTT
>-|-|TRBV5-4|TRBJ2-3
CASSLPGNTDTQYF
TGTGCCAGCAGCTTGCCAGGTAACACAGATACGCAGTATTTT
>TRBD1|-|TRBV7-2|TRBJ2-1
CASSLGTGGLREQFF
TGTGCCAGCAGCTTGGGGACAGGGGGGCTCAGGGAGCAGTTCTTC
>TRBD2|few|TRBV5-6|TRBJ2-2
CASSSGGTGELFF
TGTGCCAGCAGTTCGGGGGGCACCGGGGAGCTGTTTTTT
>-|-|TRBV30|TRBJ1-1
CAWKSLSEEAFF
TGTGCCTGGAAGTCTCTTTCGGAGGAAGCTTTCTTT
>-|once|TRBV3-1/TRBV3-2|TRBJ2-3
CASWVDGAGNDTQYF
TGTGCCAGCTGGGTCGACGGGGCGGGGAACGATACGCAGTATTTT